A selection of T cell receptor beta chains follows, all from one sample in a study of CD8 T cells in Susac syndrome. TCRdb re-analysed the immunoSEQ multiplex PCR reads in MiXCR, keeping a single row per CDR3 protein. The sample records a few hundred thousand distinct CDR3 sequences, roughly 92% being singletons. The material sequenced was CD8+ T cells from PBMCs. The receptors here all came from a human donor with multiple sclerosis. The CDR3 runs from the conserved cysteine through the conserved F or W. D genes are given only for firm matches. The size of a clone is reported for some rows only, either as once, few or many, or as a class for expanded clones.

clone_size | d_call | j_call | v_call | cdr3_aa | cdr3_nt
- | TRBD2 | TRBJ2-3 | TRBV2 | CASDEGGPADTQYF | TGTGCCAGCGACGAGGGAGGGCCAGCAGATACGCAGTATTTT
- | TRBD1 | TRBJ1-1 | TRBV9 | CASSSTGTGGTEAFF | TGTGCCAGCAGCTCTACCGGGACAGGGGGCACTGAAGCTTTCTTT
- | - | TRBJ1-4 | TRBV7-9 | CASTPFATNEKLFF | TGTGCCAGCACCCCCTTTGCAACTAATGAAAAACTGTTTTTT
- | TRBD2 | TRBJ2-7 | TRBV9 | CASSRGDGGYYEQYF | TGTGCCAGCAGCCGGGGGGACGGGGGTTACTACGAGCAGTACTTC
- | TRBD2 | TRBJ2-2 | TRBV13 | CASSLSSGVNTGELFF | TGTGCCAGCAGCTTATCTAGCGGGGTGAACACCGGGGAGCTGTTTTTT
- | - | TRBJ1-2 | TRBV12-3/TRBV12-4 | CASSLALSGVYGYTF | TGTGCCAGCAGTTTAGCGCTTTCAGGGGTCTATGGCTACACCTTC
- | - | TRBJ2-7 | TRBV11-2 | CASSFRNPYEQYF | TGTGCCAGCAGCTTCCGAAACCCCTACGAGCAGTACTTC
- | - | TRBJ2-7 | TRBV7-9 | CASSPSPPYEQYF | TGTGCCAGCAGCCCCTCACCCCCTTACGAGCAGTACTTC
- | - | TRBJ2-5 | TRBV20-1 | CSAGQPGLQETQYF | TGCAGTGCTGGCCAGCCGGGACTCCAAGAGACCCAGTACTTC
- | TRBD2 | TRBJ2-5 | TRBV5-6 | CASSFGGGGQETQYF | TGTGCCAGCAGCTTCGGGGGGGGAGGGCAAGAGACCCAGTACTTC
once | - | TRBJ2-7 | TRBV2 | CASSGPSAAYEQYF | TGTGCCAGCAGCGGCCCTAGCGCGGCTTACGAGCAGTACTTC
- | TRBD1 | TRBJ1-1 | TRBV20-1 | CSAVDRGDGNTEAFF | TGCAGTGCTGTGGACAGGGGCGATGGAAACACTGAAGCTTTCTTT
- | - | TRBJ2-3 | TRBV6-5 | CASSYSIEAGDQYF | TGTGCCAGCAGTTACTCGATAGAGGCAGGCGACCAGTATTTT
- | - | TRBJ2-1 | TRBV4-1 | CASSKEAGPMDEQFF | TGCGCCAGCAGCAAAGAGGCCGGACCGATGGATGAGCAGTTCTTC
- | - | TRBJ2-3 | TRBV7-9 | CASSPAGRADTQYF | TGTGCCAGCAGCCCGGCGGGACGCGCAGATACGCAGTATTTT
- | - | TRBJ2-3 | TRBV6-2/TRBV6-3 | CASSLTTFTDTQYF | TGTGCCAGCAGCCTGACTACCTTCACAGATACGCAGTATTTT
- | - | TRBJ1-3 | TRBV9 | CASSVGLSSSGNTIYF | TGTGCCAGCAGCGTAGGGTTATCTAGCTCTGGAAACACCATATATTTT
- | - | TRBJ2-5 | TRBV27 | CASDVRGGEETQYF | TGTGCCAGCGACGTAAGGGGGGGGGAAGAGACCCAGTACTTC
- | - | TRBJ2-1 | TRBV5-6 | CASHKHNEQFF | TGTGCCAGCCACAAACACAATGAGCAGTTCTTC
- | TRBD1 | TRBJ2-3 | TRBV4-2 | CASSQEWTGGTDTQYF | TGTGCCAGCAGCCAAGAGTGGACAGGGGGCACAGATACGCAGTATTTT
- | - | TRBJ2-7 | TRBV12-3/TRBV12-4 | CASQSGEGVYEQYF | TGTGCCAGCCAGAGCGGGGAGGGGGTCTACGAGCAGTACTTC
- | - | TRBJ1-1 | TRBV7-2 | CASSLALGQNTEAFF | TGTGCCAGCAGCTTAGCGCTCGGACAGAACACTGAAGCTTTCTTT
- | - | TRBJ2-3 | TRBV7-3 | CASSHIGGTDTQYF | TGTGCCAGCAGCCACATAGGGGGCACAGATACGCAGTATTTT
- | - | TRBJ1-2 | TRBV28 | CASSSKVSWGYTF | TGTGCCAGCAGTTCAAAGGTGTCATGGGGCTACACCTTC
few | - | TRBJ2-7 | TRBV7-9 | CASSLATGYEQYF | TGTGCCAGCAGCTTAGCGACAGGCTACGAGCAGTACTTC
- | - | TRBJ2-7 | TRBV9 | CASSVKDSSFYEQYF | TGTGCCAGCAGCGTAAAGGACAGCTCATTTTACGAGCAGTACTTC
- | - | TRBJ2-1 | TRBV6-6 | CASSPTGAYNEQFF | TGTGCCAGCAGCCCGACTGGAGCCTACAATGAGCAGTTCTTC
- | TRBD2 | TRBJ2-7 | TRBV4-3 | CASSQLAGKYEQYF | TGCGCCAGCAGCCAACTAGCGGGAAAATACGAGCAGTACTTC
- | - | TRBJ2-7 | TRBV4-2 | CASSQVGYEQYF | TGTGCCAGCAGCCAAGTGGGATACGAGCAGTACTTC
- | - | TRBJ2-7 | TRBV4-1 | CASSQAGFVDEQYF | TGCGCCAGCAGCCAAGCTGGGTTCGTGGACGAGCAGTACTTC
- | - | TRBJ2-1 | TRBV13 | CASSTSPWTDEQFF | TGTGCCAGCAGCACTAGCCCGTGGACCGATGAGCAGTTCTTC
- | - | TRBJ1-1 | TRBV7-9 | CASSLGRAGTEAFF | TGTGCCAGCAGCTTAGGCAGGGCCGGCACTGAAGCTTTCTTT
- | TRBD1 | TRBJ2-6 | TRBV12-3/TRBV12-4 | CASSPGQGEWGANVLTF | TGTGCCAGCAGCCCCGGACAGGGAGAGTGGGGGGCCAACGTCCTGACTTTC
- | - | TRBJ2-7 | TRBV7-9 | CASSGTLPNPYEQYF | TGTGCCAGCAGCGGGACACTGCCCAACCCCTACGAGCAGTACTTC
- | - | TRBJ2-7 | TRBV20-1 | CSAKWGEYEQYF | TGCAGTGCTAAGTGGGGCGAGTACGAGCAGTACTTC
few | - | TRBJ1-2 | TRBV19 | CASTRRSGKVGYTF | TGTGCCAGTACGAGGAGGTCCGGCAAGGTTGGCTACACCTTC
- | - | TRBJ2-7 | TRBV4-1 | CASSHGTHISGAYEQYF | TGCGCCAGCAGCCACGGGACGCACATTAGCGGAGCGTACGAGCAGTACTTC
once | - | TRBJ1-1 | TRBV9 | CASSEGGNTEAFF | TGTGCCAGCAGCGAGGGGGGCAACACTGAAGCTTTCTTT
once | - | TRBJ1-5 | TRBV6-2/TRBV6-3 | CASSSPGQLPQPQHF | TGTGCCAGCAGCTCCCCCGGACAGTTACCCCAGCCCCAGCATTTT
- | - | TRBJ2-7 | TRBV2 | CASSSIPSRTYEQYF | TGTGCCAGCAGCTCCATCCCCTCGCGCACCTACGAGCAGTACTTC